The T cell receptor beta chain described here comes from a study of cytomegalovirus exposure and HLA in healthy donors (dated by TCRdb to 2017 to 2019). Background for the entire study: An earlier analysis of approximately 600 of the donors reported roughly 270 Gb of sequence data and roughly 110 million unique TCR beta sequences from about 180 million T cells. An early release covering roughly 600 HLA-typed donors comprised about 300 gigabases of sequencing data and around 86 million unique TCR sequences. Of the roughly 420 genotyped donors, roughly 76% were placed in the genetic ancestry cluster associated with self-reported Caucasian donors. The study aimed to test whether signatures of past pathogen exposure could be identified by cataloging public T cell receptors. The study used immunosequencing to profile the T cell repertoires of under 700 subjects and linked those repertoires to cytomegalovirus serostatus. Besides the first cohort of around 670 subjects, a separate validation cohort made up of 120 different subjects was used. High-throughput TCR immunosequencing, statistical association of individual TCRs with disease status, and machine learning were combined to predict cytomegalovirus infection status. In a later analysis, previously published TCR beta repertoires from 670 or so donors were re-analyzed and high-resolution HLA genotyping was added so that TCR occurrence patterns could be studied. Rather than using new phenotypic data, the later analysis identified candidate immune exposures from TCR beta sequences and from how often those sequences occurred across donors. An earlier analysis of more than 450 of the donors used high-throughput TCR beta sequencing to judge whether each TCR beta V gene segment behaved as functional or pseudogenic. Donor age, sex, ethnicity and CMV serostatus were compiled together with the repertoire data. A later genetic analysis took genome-wide SNP genotypes for about 65% of the 666 donors and used that subset as a discovery cohort. Every discovery cohort repertoire had been produced on one sequencing platform. HLA typing included class I and class II loci at four-digit resolution. The number of donors typed differed by locus, with about 629-630 for A, B, C, DRB1 and DQB1, approximately 500 for DQA1, 600 to 610 for DPA1, and some 450 for DPB1. Because of strong linkage in the cohort, four to six DR-DQ haplotypes were treated as single units for association and clustering. Across under 500 genotyped donors of the cohort, an average of roughly 250,000 unique TCR beta nucleotide sequences per donor were sequenced, and approximately 17% of those sequences were non-productive.

V and J are truncated by 6 bases and 8 bases respectively, leaving an intervening sequence of 16 bases. The germline V gene supplies CDR1 SNHLY and CDR2 FYNNEI. Including the terminal cysteine and phenylalanine, the CDR3 comprises 14 residues. CDR3 DNA is the only sequence kept; it has 42 bases, read in frame from the first base. The protocol used for the library was the immunoSEQ multiplex PCR assay. For the multiplex PCR, a mixture combining 60 forward primers for TCR Vbeta segments and 13 reverse primers for TCR Jbeta segments was used. The CDR3 region of rearranged TCR beta genes was amplified from genomic DNA with a multiplex PCR assay. On the Illumina HiSeq System, the amplified TCR beta libraries were sequenced as 87-base-pair reads. Concerning the study's data processing: A later analysis counted tens of millions of unique TCR beta chains across the 550 to 800 repertoires, and 10 million to 12 million of these chains were shared by at least two donors. A nearest-neighbor algorithm error-corrected the raw reads and collapsed the reads into unique sequences, merging closely related sequences to remove PCR and sequencing errors. CDR3 sequences were aligned to IMGT reference sequences to assign V, D and J gene segments. For a sequence to be retained, a match of at least six nucleotides was required to both a V gene segment and a J gene segment. Rearrangements were called productive when the CDR3 lacked stop codons and stayed in frame with V and J; all others were non-productive. Following IMGT convention, CDR3 was defined as the stretch from the second conserved V-encoded cysteine to the conserved J-encoded phenylalanine. Sequences without an unambiguous match to a single V gene segment were excluded from the earlier analysis of about 630 of the donors. In an earlier analysis of around 600 of the donors, V segments were called functional above 56.7% productive rearrangements and were called segregating when the between-donor standard deviation exceeded 5%. A statistical classification framework was built to diagnose cytomegalovirus status from the catalog of TCR beta chain sequences. In a later analysis, V and J genes were assigned by comparing TCR nucleotide sequences against IMGT/GENE-DB human TR gene sequences. The TCRdist pipeline was used in a later analysis to assign CDR3 sequences and most-parsimonious VDJ recombination scenarios. In a later analysis, each TCR beta chain was defined by its CDR3 amino acid sequence together with its V-gene family, and reads without a unique V-gene family were excluded. A later analysis removed 550 to 650 highly shared, low-generation-probability nucleotide sequences to deal with suspected cross-contamination and a sequencing artifact. In a later analysis, a clonal expansion index for each public chain was calculated from normalized within-repertoire ranks of inferred template counts. A later analysis computed generation probabilities with a VDJ recombination model fitted to out-of-frame rearrangements, and checked the results against IGoR. In a later analysis, TCR-TCR, TCR-HLA and TCR-CMV co-occurrence was scored with hypergeometric tests, and a repertoire-size bias correction was applied to TCR pairs. False discovery rates were estimated in a later analysis by permuting HLA or CMV assignments 20 times. In a later analysis, co-occurring TCRs were grouped using DBSCAN, with TCRdist sequence similarity added in when clustering inside HLA-allele-positive subsets. Repertoires with fewer than 30,000 or more than 120,000 public chains, plus five repertoires with anomalous nucleotide sharing, were excluded from co-occurrence clustering. The immuneACCESS repertoire file appears here via TCRdb, limited to in-frame rearrangements. These files lack a portion of the clones; in checked studies, under half of the deficit traces to unresolved V genes, and the cause of the others is not known. V and J calls and clone size are given by that table; D and trimming were obtained from the DNA. The table for this sample lists about 130,000 clones; around 80% of them were counted only once. Of the sample, 4% is held by the ten largest clones.

The cohort comprised hundreds of healthy bone marrow donors. At the time of sampling, every cohort member was nominally healthy, though immune exposures that went unrecorded were likely present. The donor was CMV seronegative and was included in the group of about 350 seronegative cohort members. Every donor gave a peripheral blood sample, and the peripheral blood mononuclear cells from that sample were used for TCR beta sequencing. Genomic DNA was extracted from the blood cell samples with the Qiagen DNeasy Blood Extraction Kit. About this clone itself: Its antigen is still unknown. Base-call qualities are not available, and no considerably larger clone is one nucleotide away.

Beyond this particular receptor, the publication reports: The study gave a list of more than 150 TCR beta chains associated with cytomegalovirus. Strong co-occurrence of HLA alleles, especially DR and DQ, made assigning TCR associations to individual alleles difficult. A later genetic analysis associated a missense DCLRE1C variant with V-gene and J-gene trimming of TCR beta chains, and an independent cohort replicated the association. A later analysis found that most CMV-associated TCR beta chains appeared HLA-restricted, with HLA associations seemingly driven largely by CMV exposure. According to a later analysis, parvovirus B19, influenza, CMV and Epstein-Barr virus appeared linked to several top co-occurrence clusters. This cohort had only TCR beta chains sequenced, and the lack of alpha or paired-chain data limited which features could be detected. Because HLA typing was missing for some donors at each locus, association tests included only the typed subset. The sequencing pipeline was judged likely to have produced a cluster of highly shared sequence variants as a technical artifact. Correlated functional status among segregating V segments might reflect linkage disequilibrium, but an unknown experimental factor could not be ruled out. Because counts were too low, about 17 rarely observed V segments, including chromosome 9 orphons, were excluded from the earlier analysis of roughly 580 of the donors. According to the authors, the approach could potentially be generalized to other disease states and immunological phenotypes. Immune exposure information for the cohort was limited to CMV serostatus. Specific HLA alleles were associated with some 15,000 TCR beta sequences at a false discovery rate of 0.05 in a later analysis. The classifier was reported to diagnose cytomegalovirus status with high specificity and sensitivity in both the original cohort and the validation cohort. Some IMGT-functional V segments, including TRBV6-2 and TRBV6-3, could not be told apart with the 87-base-pair reads, so those segments were excluded. A further reported finding was that TCR beta sequences accurately predicted the HLA-A and HLA-B alleles for most subjects in the first cohort. While some public TCRs were present in many individuals, most TCR sequences turned up only very rarely across donors. In a later analysis, HLA-associated TCR beta chains were found to be more clonally expanded and to have lower generation probabilities than equally common non-associated chains. A later analysis found that TCR association rates varied across HLA loci, with DRB1 alleles showing the most associated TCRs and HLA-C alleles the fewest. Sequencing depth was assumed to be roughly uniform across donors in the presence/absence analyses, though that assumption may not hold. In vitro tests confirmed that a few of the cytomegalovirus-associated TCR beta chains recognize cytomegalovirus antigens. Broadly in line with IMGT annotations, most TCR beta V segments showed up in productive rearrangements about 90% or about 30% of the time in an earlier analysis of about 500 of the donors. In a later genetic analysis, fewer N-insertions in productive TCRs were reported among donors in an Asian-associated ancestry cluster than the 666-donor mean.

Sequencing was carried out using PBMCs. This TCR was recovered from a middle-aged woman in good health and CMV-seronegative. The receptor chain draws on TRBV2 and TRBJ2-2, and perhaps TRBD2 as D gene, on 6 matching bases. Here the CDR3 is given as CASREGTVSGELFF. The nucleotide sequence reads as follows: TGTGCCAGCAGGGAGGGCACTGTCTCAGGGGAGCTGTTTTTT.